These 21 T cell receptor beta chains came from one sample sequenced in a study of OX40 agonist ivuxolimab in advanced cancers. Using immunoSEQ multiplex PCR, the repertoire was profiled, and TCRdb retains in-frame clones only, with some absent. The data hold tens of thousands of clones, with 88% observed a single time. The specimen comprised CD4+ or CD8+ T cells sorted from blood, sampled in a trial of the OX40 agonist ivuxolimab. These receptors all stem from an adult with an advanced solid tumor such as melanoma, head and neck, liver or kidney cancer.

This sequence joins TRBV6-5 and TRBJ2-3, with unresolved D. There are 11 residues in the CDR3. V lost 2 bases and J lost 8, with 5 bases in between. Germline-derived CDR1 and CDR2 are MNHEY and SVGAGI. CDR3 loop: CASSYATTQYF. Written as DNA, the CDR3 is TGTGCCAGCAGTTACGCGACTACGCAGTATTTT.

The CDR3 reads CASSQTSVSETQYF. As DNA, the CDR3 is TGTGCCAGCAGTCAAACTAGCGTCTCGGAGACCCAGTACTTC. The gene calls are TRBV27 and TRBJ2-5; 7 positions match TRBD2. Germline loops: CDR1 MNHEY, CDR2 SMNVEV (reference sequence). The CDR3 runs to 14 residues. The V gene end was trimmed by 5 bases and the J gene end by 5 bases; junction bases not matched to a gene: 8.

The CDR3 protein is CAISEGLAGGFEETQYF. CDR3 DNA sequence: TGTGCCATCAGTGAGGGGCTAGCGGGGGGCTTCGAAGAGACCCAGTACTTC. This chain links TRBV10-3 with TRBJ2-5; 11 nucleotides agree with TRBD2. Germline-derived CDR1 and CDR2 are ENHRY and SYGVKD. The CDR3 totals 17 residues. V gave up 2 bases and J gave up 3 bases; unmatched junction bases: 8.

This chain connects TRBV6-5 to TRBJ2-1, with 11 bases lining up with TRBD2. The V and J ends lost 2 bases and 3 bases, in that order; junction bases with no gene match: 3. CDR3 length equals 16 residues. Per the germline V gene, CDR1 is MNHEY and CDR2 is SVGAGI. DNA for the CDR3: TGTGCCAGCAGTTACGCGACTAGCGGGAACTACAATGAGCAGTTCTTC. It yields the protein CASSYATSGNYNEQFF.

This chain uses TRBV10-2 with TRBJ2-7, with D tentatively TRBD1 (6 bases). Trimming removed 7 bases at V and 0 bases at J, with 10 bases between. CDR3 length: 13 amino acids. Germline-derived CDR1 and CDR2 are WSHSY and SAAADI. DNA for the CDR3: TGCGCCAGCACTTGGACAGCCTCCTACGAGCAGTACTTC. It specifies CASTWTASYEQYF.

V and J are TRBV4-1 and TRBJ1-5, with 7 bases aligning to TRBD1. The length of the CDR3 is 15 residues. Germline CDR1 and CDR2: MGHRA and YSYEKL. V trimming: 0 bases; J trimming: 6 bases; junction bases outside the gene matches: 5. CDR3 nucleotides: TGCGCCAGCAGCCAAGAACAGGGGTCGCGTCAGCCCCAGCATTTT. The encoded protein is CASSQEQGSRQPQHF.

In its sample, this clone was seen once. This rearrangement joins TRBV28 to TRBJ1-5, with D possibly TRBD1 on 5 matching bases. The CDR3 spans 13 residues. Trimming cost V 4 bases and J 6 bases, with 10 bases left between them. Germline V gene sequence: CDR1 MDHEN, CDR2 SYDVKM. CDR3 loop: CASSSGLTQPQHF. The CDR3 DNA reads as TGTGCCAGCAGTTCGGGACTGACTCAGCCCCAGCATTTT.

This chain joins TRBV19 and TRBJ2-2; weak D call: TRBD2 (5 bases). Germline assignment: CDR1 LNHDA and CDR2 SQIVND (reference sequence). The CDR3 covers 12 residues. Trimming took off 6 bases at V and 6 bases at J, with 8 bases between the two ends. The CDR3 DNA reads as TGTGCCAGTAGCCCAGCGGCCGGGGAGCTGTTTTTT. Its protein product is CASSPAAGELFF.

The chain is built from TRBV5-5 and TRBJ2-7; the D gene is possibly TRBD2 (5 bases). Germline V gives CDR1 SGHKS, CDR2 YYEKEE (reference sequence). Deletions cut 6 bases from V and 3 bases from J, with 13 bases between. The CDR3 totals 13 residues. For the CDR3, the DNA is TGTGCCAGCACCCGCCCGGGGAGCTACGAGCAGTACGTC. Amino acids: CASTRPGSYEQYV.

This clone was seen only once. The J gene is TRBJ2-1, the V gene TRBV7-8; a possible D gene is TRBD2 (5 bases). Trimming removed 3 bases at V and 0 bases at J, with 9 bases between. Per germline, CDR1 SGHVS and CDR2 FQNEAQ. This CDR3 spans 15 amino acids. In DNA, the CDR3 is TGTGCCAGCAGCTTGAGAGGGAGCTCCTACAATGAGCAGTTCTTC. It encodes CASSLRGSSYNEQFF. Looking up the rest from reference TRBV7-8 and TRBJ2-1 gives the full variable domain: GAGVSQSPRYKVAKRGQDVALRCDPISGHVSLFWYQQALGQGPEFLTYFQNEAQLDKSGLPSDRFFAERPEGSVSTLKIQRTQQEDSAVYLCASSLRGSSYNEQFFGPGTRLTVL.

The chain joins TRBV13 to TRBJ1-1; D is possibly TRBD1 (5 bases). Per germline, CDR1 PRHDT and CDR2 FYEKMQ (reference sequence). V lost 5 bases and J lost 4, with 14 bases in between. This CDR3 spans 14 amino acids. The CDR3 region is CASSGGRRGTEAFF. CDR3 coding DNA: TGTGCCAGCAGCGGGGGACGGCGGGGCACTGAAGCTTTCTTT.

The V gene is TRBV7-6, the J gene TRBJ2-5; no reliable D call. In germline, CDR1 is SGHVS, CDR2 FNYEAQ. CDR3 length: 14 residues. V was shortened by 2 bases and J by 1 base, with 8 bases between the two germline ends. The CDR3 DNA reads as TGTGCCAGCAGCTTAACGCCGGTCCAAGAGACCCAGTACTTC. As protein: CASSLTPVQETQYF. Full variable domain (missing parts from reference TRBV7-6 and TRBJ2-5): GAGVSQSPRYKVTKRGQDVALRCDPISGHVSLYWYRQALGQGPEFLTYFNYEAQQDKSGLPNDRFSAERPEGSISTLTIQRTEQRDSAMYRCASSLTPVQETQYFGPGTRLLVL.

V is TRBV29-1 and J is TRBJ2-7; D unclear. Germline-derived CDR1 and CDR2 are SQVTM and ANQGSEA. The CDR3 has 14 residues. The ends were cut back, 6 bases at V and 0 bases at J, with 15 bases in the middle. CDR3 loop: CSVALMRPSYEQYF. In nucleotides, the CDR3 is TGCAGCGTCGCCCTGATGAGGCCCTCCTACGAGCAGTACTTC.

This chain connects TRBV19 to TRBJ1-6, with D unresolved. CDR3 size: 15 residues. Deletions cut 3 bases from V and 6 bases from J, with 12 bases between. The germline gives CDR1 LNHDA, CDR2 SQIVND (reference sequence). In DNA, the CDR3 is TGTGCCAGTAGTATCATGGGGATAGGTAATTCACCCCTCCACTTT. Encoded protein: CASSIMGIGNSPLHF. Using reference TRBV19 and TRBJ1-6 for the parts outside the CDR3, the full variable domain is DGGITQSPKYLFRKEGQNVTLSCEQNLNHDAMYWYRQDPGQGLRLIYYSQIVNDFQKGDIAEGYSVSREKKESFPLTVTSAQKNPTAFYLCASSIMGIGNSPLHFGNGTRLTVT.

The V call is TRBV7-3, the J call TRBJ1-3; TRBD1 aligns across 8 bases. The CDR3 is 15 amino acids. Germline loops: CDR1 SGHTA, CDR2 FQGTGA. The junction had 6 bases not matched to a gene; V was cut back by 5 bases and J by 3 bases. The CDR3: CASSLSGGFGNTIYF. CDR3 in DNA: TGTGCCAGCAGCCTGTCAGGGGGCTTTGGAAACACCATATATTTT.

V and J are TRBV27 and TRBJ1-5; 8 nucleotides align to TRBD1. V lost 6 bases, J lost 3 bases, and 10 bases stayed unmatched. The CDR3 runs to 16 residues. Germline V gene lookup returns CDR1 MNHEY and CDR2 SMNVEV (reference sequence). The DNA for the CDR3 is TGTGCCAGCAGGTCCGGGGGGACAGGATCCAATCAGCCCCAGCATTTT. It codes for CASRSGGTGSNQPQHF.

This clone has only one observation. The chain employs TRBV7-9 and TRBJ2-7; D uncertain. Germline lookup yields CDR1 SEHNR and CDR2 FQNEAQ (reference sequence). The CDR3 is 12 amino acids. Trimming took off 4 bases at V and 2 bases at J, with 6 bases between the two ends. The CDR3 here is CASSSDTYEQYF. DNA of the CDR3: TGTGCCAGCAGCTCAGATACCTACGAGCAGTACTTC.

This chain connects TRBV4-3 to TRBJ2-7, with D possibly TRBD2 on 5 matching bases. Trimming left V 4 bases short and J 0 bases short, with 10 bases between. Germline CDR1 LGHNA, CDR2 YSLEER. The CDR3 totals 14 residues. CDR3 region: CASSLSVSSYEQYF. DNA of the CDR3: TGCGCCAGCAGCCTTAGCGTTAGCTCCTACGAGCAGTACTTC.

This chain joins TRBV4-1 and TRBJ2-1, with unresolved D. Per germline, CDR1 MGHRA and CDR2 YSYEKL. The CDR3 has 15 residues. V dropped 8 bases and J dropped 0 bases, with 14 bases sitting between them. CDR3 sequence: CASAAAAASYNEQFF. For the CDR3, the DNA is TGCGCCAGCGCGGCGGCGGCAGCCTCCTACAATGAGCAGTTCTTC.

This chain joins TRBV7-6 and TRBJ2-1; D is perhaps TRBD1 or TRBD2 (5 bases each). CDR1 SGHVS and CDR2 FNYEAQ come from the germline V gene. The CDR3 is 14 residues long. V dropped 6 bases and J dropped 8 bases, with 17 bases sitting between them. CDR3 residues: CASRYGTAAHEQFF. CDR3 DNA: TGTGCCAGCAGGTACGGGACGGCGGCCCATGAGCAGTTCTTC.

The V gene is TRBV18, the J gene TRBJ2-1; 8 nucleotides agree with TRBD2. After removal of 0 bases from V and 3 bases from J, the junction contained 4 bases not matched to a gene. The CDR3 has 16 residues. Germline V gene sequence: CDR1 KGHSH, CDR2 LQKENI. CDR3 in amino acids: CASSPPTGGDYNEQFF. The CDR3 nucleotides read TGTGCCAGCTCACCACCGACCGGGGGGGACTACAATGAGCAGTTCTTC.